This T cell receptor beta chain came from a study of cytomegalovirus exposure and HLA in healthy donors. The PCR ran on 60 Vbeta and 13 Jbeta primers. TCRdb's copy holds only in-frame clones and misses some; the assay was immunoSEQ multiplex PCR. In the table there are about 84,000 clones, around 68% of which are singletons. V lost 1 base to trimming and J lost 3 bases, with 11 bases between them. Per the germline V gene, CDR1 is MGHDK and CDR2 is SYGVNS. The CDR3 extends over 15 amino acids. The rearrangement uses TRBV25-1 and TRBJ2-3; tentative D call: TRBD1 (6 bases). This clonotype was obtained from a woman aged 40 to 49 in good health and CMV-seropositive. Sequencing was done on a sample of PBMCs. CDR3 sequence (DNA): TGTGCCAGCAGTGAATCGGGTCAGGGGACAGATACGCAGTATTTT. Encoded protein: CASSESGQGTDTQYF.